This note documents a single T cell receptor (beta chain) sequence. The target antigen is unknown. This entry is derived from a study of T cell repertoires in cytomegalovirus infection. Study at large: It can be stated that public TCR beta signatures indicated CMV infection as well as a matching HLA type.

Each CDR3 protein gets one entry after TCRdb re-called the reads with MiXCR. The sample has approximately 350,000 distinct CDR3 sequences, about 35% seen once. The ends lost 5 bases at V and 0 bases at J; junction bases unmatched: 9. CDR3 length equals 17 residues. From germline, CDR1 is LNHDA and CDR2 SQIVND (reference sequence). This rearrangement joins TRBV19 to TRBJ2-3, with 9 positions matching TRBD2. This specimen consisted of cultured PBMCs, obtained from culture after CMV antigen stimulation. The TCR originated in a human donor in good health (CMV status not recorded). Some clones in this sample may be carry-over from other donors' samples. The CDR3 region is CASSALLAGASTDTQYF. The CDR3 DNA follows: TGTGCCAGTAGTGCACTATTAGCGGGGGCTAGCACAGATACGCAGTATTTT.